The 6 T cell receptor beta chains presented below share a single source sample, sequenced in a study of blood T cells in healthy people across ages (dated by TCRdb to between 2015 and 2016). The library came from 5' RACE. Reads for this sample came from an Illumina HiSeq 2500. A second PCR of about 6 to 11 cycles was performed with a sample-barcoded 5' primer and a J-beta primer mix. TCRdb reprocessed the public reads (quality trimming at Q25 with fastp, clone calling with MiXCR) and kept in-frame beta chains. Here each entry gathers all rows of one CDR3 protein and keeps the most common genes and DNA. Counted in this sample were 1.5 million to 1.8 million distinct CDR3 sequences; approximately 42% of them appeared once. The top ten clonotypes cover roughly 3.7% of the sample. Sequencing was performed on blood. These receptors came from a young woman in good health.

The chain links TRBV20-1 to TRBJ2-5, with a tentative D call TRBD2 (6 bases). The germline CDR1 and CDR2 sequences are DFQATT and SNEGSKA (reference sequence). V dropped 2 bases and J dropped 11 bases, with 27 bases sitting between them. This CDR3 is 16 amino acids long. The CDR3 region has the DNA TGCAGTGCTAGAAACTCCTCTAGGCGGAGGGGCTCGGGGCAGTACTTC. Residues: CSARNSSRRRGSGQYF.

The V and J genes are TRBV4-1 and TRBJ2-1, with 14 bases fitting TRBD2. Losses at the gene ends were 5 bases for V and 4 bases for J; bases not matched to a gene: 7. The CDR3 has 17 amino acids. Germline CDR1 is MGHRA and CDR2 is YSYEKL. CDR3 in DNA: TGCGCCAGCAGCGGTTGGACTAGCGGGAGGATTTACAATGAGCAGTTCTTC. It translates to CASSGWTSGRIYNEQFF.

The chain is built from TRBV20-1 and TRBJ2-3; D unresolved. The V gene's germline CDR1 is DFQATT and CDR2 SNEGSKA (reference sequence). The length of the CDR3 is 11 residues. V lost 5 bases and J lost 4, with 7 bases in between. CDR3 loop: CSAHLSDTQYF. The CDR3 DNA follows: TGCAGTGCTCACTTGTCAGATACGCAGTATTTT.

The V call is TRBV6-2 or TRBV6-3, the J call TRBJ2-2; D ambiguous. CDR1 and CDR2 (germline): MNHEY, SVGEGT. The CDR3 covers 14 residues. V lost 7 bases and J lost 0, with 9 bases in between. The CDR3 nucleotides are TGTGCCAGCAAAAGGACCACGAACACCGGGGAGCTGTTTTTT. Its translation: CASKRTTNTGELFF.

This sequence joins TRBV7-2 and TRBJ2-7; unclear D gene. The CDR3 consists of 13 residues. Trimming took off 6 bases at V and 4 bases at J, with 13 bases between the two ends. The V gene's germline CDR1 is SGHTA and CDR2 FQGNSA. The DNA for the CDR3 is TGTGCCAGCAGTTCCAAGAACTGGTACGAGCAGTACTTC. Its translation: CASSSKNWYEQYF. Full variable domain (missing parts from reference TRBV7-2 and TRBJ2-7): GAGVSQSPSNKVTEKGKDVELRCDPISGHTALYWYRQSLGQGLEFLIYFQGNSAPDKSGLPSDRFSAERTGGSVSTLTIQRTQQEDSAVYLCASSSKNWYEQYFGPGTRLTVT.

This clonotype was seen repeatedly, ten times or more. The CDR3 region is CASSEGWAYNEQFF. The CDR3 nucleotides read TGTGCCAGCAGTGAGGGGTGGGCGTACAATGAGCAGTTCTTC. The V and J genes are TRBV2 and TRBJ2-1; D gene ambiguous. V lost 3 bases and J 4 bases, leaving 10 bases between the germline ends. Germline V gene lookup returns CDR1 SNHLY and CDR2 FYNNEI. This CDR3 contains 14 residues.